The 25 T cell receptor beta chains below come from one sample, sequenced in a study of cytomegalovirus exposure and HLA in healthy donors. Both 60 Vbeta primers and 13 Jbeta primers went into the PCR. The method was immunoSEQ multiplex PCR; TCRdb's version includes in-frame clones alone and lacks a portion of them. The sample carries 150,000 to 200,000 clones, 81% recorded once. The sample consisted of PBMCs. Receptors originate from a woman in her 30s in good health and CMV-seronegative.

In DNA form, the CDR3 reads TGTGCCAGCAGTTCGGGTCAGCCCCAGCATTTT. Translating gives CASSSGQPQHF. The rearrangement links TRBV6-5 to TRBJ1-5; D not certain. Per germline, CDR1 MNHEY and CDR2 SVGAGI. The CDR3 is 11 residues long. V gave up 4 bases and J gave up 6 bases, with 4 bases separating them.

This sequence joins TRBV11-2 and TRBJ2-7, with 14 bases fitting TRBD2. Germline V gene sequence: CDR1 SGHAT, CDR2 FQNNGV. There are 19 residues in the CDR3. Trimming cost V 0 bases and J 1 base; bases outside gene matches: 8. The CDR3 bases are TGTGCCAGCAGCTTAGAGGGGACTAGCGGGAGAGCCCCATCCTACGAGCAGTACTTC. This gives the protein CASSLEGTSGRAPSYEQYF.

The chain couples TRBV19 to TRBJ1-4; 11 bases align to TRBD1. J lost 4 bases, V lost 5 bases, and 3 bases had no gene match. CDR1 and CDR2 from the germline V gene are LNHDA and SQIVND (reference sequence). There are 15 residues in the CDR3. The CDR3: CASSGQGANNEKLFF. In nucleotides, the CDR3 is TGTGCCAGTAGTGGACAGGGGGCAAATAATGAAAAACTGTTTTTT.

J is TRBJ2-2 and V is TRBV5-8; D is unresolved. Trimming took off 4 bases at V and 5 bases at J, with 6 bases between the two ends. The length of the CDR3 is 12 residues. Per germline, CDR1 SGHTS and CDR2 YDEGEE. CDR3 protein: CASSPFTGELFF. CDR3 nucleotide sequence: TGTGCCAGCAGCCCTTTTACCGGGGAGCTGTTTTTT.

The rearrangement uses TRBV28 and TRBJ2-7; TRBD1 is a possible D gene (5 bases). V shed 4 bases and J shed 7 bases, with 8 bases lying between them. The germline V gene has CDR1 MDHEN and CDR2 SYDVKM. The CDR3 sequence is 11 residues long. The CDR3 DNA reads TGTGCCAGCAGTTGGGGCTGGGAGCAGTACTTC. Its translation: CASSWGWEQYF.

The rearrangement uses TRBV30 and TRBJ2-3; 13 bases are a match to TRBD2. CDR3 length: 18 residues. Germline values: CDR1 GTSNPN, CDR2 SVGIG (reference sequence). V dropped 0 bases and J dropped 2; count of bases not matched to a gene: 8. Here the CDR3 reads CAWSVRRTSGSVTDTQYF. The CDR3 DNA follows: TGTGCCTGGAGTGTTCGGCGGACTAGCGGGAGCGTCACAGATACGCAGTATTTT.

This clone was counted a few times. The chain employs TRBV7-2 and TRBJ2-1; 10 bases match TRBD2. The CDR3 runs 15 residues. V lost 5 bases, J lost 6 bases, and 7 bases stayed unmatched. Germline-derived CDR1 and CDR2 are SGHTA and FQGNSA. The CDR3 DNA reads TGTGCCAGCAGCGACAATGTAGCGGGAGGCAATGAGCAGTTCTTC. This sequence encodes CASSDNVAGGNEQFF.

Written as DNA, the CDR3 is TGCGCCAGCAGCCAAGCAGGCCCCACTGAAGCTTTCTTT. It specifies CASSQAGPTEAFF. V usage is TRBV4-3 and J usage is TRBJ1-1; D unclear. The germline CDR1 and CDR2 sequences are LGHNA and YSLEER. This CDR3 comprises 13 residues. V lost 1 base and J lost 4, with 7 bases in between.

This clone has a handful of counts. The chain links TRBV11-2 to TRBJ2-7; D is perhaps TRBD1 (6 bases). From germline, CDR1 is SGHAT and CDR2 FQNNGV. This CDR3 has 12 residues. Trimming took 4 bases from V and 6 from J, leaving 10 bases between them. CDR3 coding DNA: TGTGCCAGCAGCTCCACAGGGAGCGAGCAGTACTTC. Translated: CASSSTGSEQYF.

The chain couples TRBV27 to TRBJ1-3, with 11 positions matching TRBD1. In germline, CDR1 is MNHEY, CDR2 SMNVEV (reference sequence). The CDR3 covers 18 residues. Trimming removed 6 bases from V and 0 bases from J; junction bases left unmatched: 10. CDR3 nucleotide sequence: TGTGCCAGCAGCTCCGGGACAGGGGGTGAGAGCTCTGGAAACACCATATATTTT. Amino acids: CASSSGTGGESSGNTIYF.

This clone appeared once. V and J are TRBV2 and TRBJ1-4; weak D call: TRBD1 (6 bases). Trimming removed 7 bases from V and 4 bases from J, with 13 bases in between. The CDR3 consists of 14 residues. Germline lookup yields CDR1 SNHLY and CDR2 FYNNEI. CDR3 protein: CASKEGQYNEKLFF. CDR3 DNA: TGTGCCAGCAAGGAAGGACAGTATAATGAAAAACTGTTTTTT.

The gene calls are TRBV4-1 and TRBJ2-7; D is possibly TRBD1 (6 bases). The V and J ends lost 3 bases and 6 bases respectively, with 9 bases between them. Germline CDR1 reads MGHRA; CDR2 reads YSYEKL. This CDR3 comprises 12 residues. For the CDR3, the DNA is TGCGCCAGCAGCCATCCCAGGGGCGAGCAGTACTTC. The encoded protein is CASSHPRGEQYF.

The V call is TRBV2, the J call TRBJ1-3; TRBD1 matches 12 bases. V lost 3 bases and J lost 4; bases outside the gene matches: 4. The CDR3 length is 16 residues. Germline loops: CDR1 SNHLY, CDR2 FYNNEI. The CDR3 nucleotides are TGTGCCAGCAGTGAGCAAGGGACAGGGGGCGGAAACACCATATATTTT. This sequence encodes CASSEQGTGGGNTIYF.

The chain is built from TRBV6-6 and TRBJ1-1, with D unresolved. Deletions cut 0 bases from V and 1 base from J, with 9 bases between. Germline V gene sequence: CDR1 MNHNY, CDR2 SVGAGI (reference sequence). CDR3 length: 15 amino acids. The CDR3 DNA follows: TGTGCCAGCAGTTACTCCCCGGGTCCGAACACTGAAGCTTTCTTT. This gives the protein CASSYSPGPNTEAFF.

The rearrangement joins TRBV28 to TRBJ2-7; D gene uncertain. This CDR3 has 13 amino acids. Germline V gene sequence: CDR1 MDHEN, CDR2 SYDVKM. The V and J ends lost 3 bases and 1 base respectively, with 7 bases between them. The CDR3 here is CASSFRQSYEQYF. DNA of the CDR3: TGTGCCAGCAGTTTCCGACAATCCTACGAGCAGTACTTC.

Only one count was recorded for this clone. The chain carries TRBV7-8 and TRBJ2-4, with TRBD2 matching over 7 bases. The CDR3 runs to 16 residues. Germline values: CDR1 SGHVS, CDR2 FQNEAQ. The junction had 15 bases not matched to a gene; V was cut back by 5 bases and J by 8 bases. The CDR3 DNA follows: TGTGCCAGCAGCCTCGGGACTAACCCTACAGATCACATTCAGTACTTC. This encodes CASSLGTNPTDHIQYF.

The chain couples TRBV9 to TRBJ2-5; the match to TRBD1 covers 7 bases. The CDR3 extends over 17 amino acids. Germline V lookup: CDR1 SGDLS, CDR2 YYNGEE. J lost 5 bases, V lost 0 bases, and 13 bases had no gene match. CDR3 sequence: CASSVGVGGYFGETQYF. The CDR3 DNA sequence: TGTGCCAGCAGCGTAGGGGTAGGGGGCTATTTTGGGGAGACCCAGTACTTC.

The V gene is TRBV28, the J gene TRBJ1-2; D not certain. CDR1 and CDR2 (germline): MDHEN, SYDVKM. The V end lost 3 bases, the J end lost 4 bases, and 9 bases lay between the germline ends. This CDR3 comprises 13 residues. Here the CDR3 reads CASSFNTVYGYTF. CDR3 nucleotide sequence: TGTGCCAGCAGTTTTAACACAGTCTATGGCTACACCTTC.

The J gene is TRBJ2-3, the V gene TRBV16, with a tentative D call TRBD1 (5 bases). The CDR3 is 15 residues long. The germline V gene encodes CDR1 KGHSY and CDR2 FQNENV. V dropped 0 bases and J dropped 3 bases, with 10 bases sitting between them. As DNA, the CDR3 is TGTGCCAGCAGCCAATCTAAGGGGTGGACAGATACGCAGTATTTT. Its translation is CASSQSKGWTDTQYF. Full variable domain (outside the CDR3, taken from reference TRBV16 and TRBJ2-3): GEEVAQTPKHLVRGEGQKAKLYCAPIKGHSYVFWYQQVLKNEFKFLISFQNENVFDETGMPKERFSAKCLPNSPCSLEIQATKLEDSAVYFCASSQSKGWTDTQYFGPGTRLTVL.

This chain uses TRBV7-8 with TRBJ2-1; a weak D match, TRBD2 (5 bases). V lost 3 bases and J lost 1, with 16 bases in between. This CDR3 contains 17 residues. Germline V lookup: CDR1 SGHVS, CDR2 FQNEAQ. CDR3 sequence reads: CASSFRIAFGSYNEQFF. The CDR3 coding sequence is TGTGCCAGCAGCTTTAGAATAGCGTTCGGATCCTACAATGAGCAGTTCTTC. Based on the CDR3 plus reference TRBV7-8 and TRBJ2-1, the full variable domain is GAGVSQSPRYKVAKRGQDVALRCDPISGHVSLFWYQQALGQGPEFLTYFQNEAQLDKSGLPSDRFFAERPEGSVSTLKIQRTQQEDSAVYLCASSFRIAFGSYNEQFFGPGTRLTVL.

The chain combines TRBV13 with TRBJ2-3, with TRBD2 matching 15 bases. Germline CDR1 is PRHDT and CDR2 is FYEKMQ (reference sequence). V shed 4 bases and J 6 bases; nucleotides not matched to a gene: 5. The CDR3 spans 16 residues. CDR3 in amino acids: CASSSGLAGGRDTQYF. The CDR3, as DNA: TGTGCCAGCAGCTCCGGACTAGCGGGGGGGCGGGATACGCAGTATTTT.

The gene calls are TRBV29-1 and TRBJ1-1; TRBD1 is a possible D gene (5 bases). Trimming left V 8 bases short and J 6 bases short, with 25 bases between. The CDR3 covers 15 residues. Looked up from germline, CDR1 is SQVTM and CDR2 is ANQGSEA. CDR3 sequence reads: CSSDLGGDGDPEAFF. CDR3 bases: TGCAGCTCCGACTTAGGAGGGGACGGGGACCCTGAAGCTTTCTTT. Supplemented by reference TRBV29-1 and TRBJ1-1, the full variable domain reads SAVISQKPSRDICQRGTSLTIQCQVDSQVTMMFWYRQQPGQSLTLIATANQGSEATYESGFVIDKFPISRPNLTFSTLTVSNMSPEDSSIYLCSSDLGGDGDPEAFFGQGTRLTVV.

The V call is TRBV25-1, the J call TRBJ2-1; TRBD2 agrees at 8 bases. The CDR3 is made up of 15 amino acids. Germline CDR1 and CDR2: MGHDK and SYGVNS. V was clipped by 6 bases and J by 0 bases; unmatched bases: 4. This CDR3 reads CASRAGDSSYNEQFF. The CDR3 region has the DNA TGTGCCAGCAGAGCGGGGGATAGCTCCTACAATGAGCAGTTCTTC.

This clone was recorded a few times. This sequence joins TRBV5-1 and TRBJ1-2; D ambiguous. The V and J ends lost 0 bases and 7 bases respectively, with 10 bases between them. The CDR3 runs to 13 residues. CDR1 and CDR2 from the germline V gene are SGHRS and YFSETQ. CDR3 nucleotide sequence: TGCGCCAGCAGCTTGGCCGGTCCGGGTGGCTACACCTTC. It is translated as CASSLAGPGGYTF. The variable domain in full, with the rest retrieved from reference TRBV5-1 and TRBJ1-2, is KAGVTQTPRYLIKTRGQQVTLSCSPISGHRSVSWYQQTPGQGLQFLFEYFSETQRNKGNFPGRFSGRQFSNSRSEMNVSTLELGDSALYLCASSLAGPGGYTFGSGTRLTVV.

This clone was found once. CDR3 DNA sequence: TGCGCCAGCAGCTTAGACAGCTACGCGAACACCGGGGAGCTGTTTTTT. Its protein is CASSLDSYANTGELFF. J is TRBJ2-2 and V is TRBV5-1, with D tentatively TRBD1 (5 bases). V lost 2 bases to trimming and J lost 0 bases, with 11 bases between them. CDR3 length: 16 residues. The germline CDR1 and CDR2 sequences are SGHRS and YFSETQ.